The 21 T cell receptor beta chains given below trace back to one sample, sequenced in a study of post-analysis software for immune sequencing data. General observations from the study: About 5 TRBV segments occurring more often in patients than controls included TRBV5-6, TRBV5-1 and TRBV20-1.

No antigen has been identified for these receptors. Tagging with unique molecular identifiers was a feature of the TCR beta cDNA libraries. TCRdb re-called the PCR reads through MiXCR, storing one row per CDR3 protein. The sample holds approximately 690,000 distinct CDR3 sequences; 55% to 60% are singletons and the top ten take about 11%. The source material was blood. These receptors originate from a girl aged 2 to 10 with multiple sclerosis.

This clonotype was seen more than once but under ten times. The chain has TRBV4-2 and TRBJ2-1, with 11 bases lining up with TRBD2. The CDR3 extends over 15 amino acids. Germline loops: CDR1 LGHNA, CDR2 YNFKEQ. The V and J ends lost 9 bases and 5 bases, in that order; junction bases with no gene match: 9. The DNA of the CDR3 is TGTGCCAGTAAGGGGAATAGCGGGGGGGACAATGAGCAGTTCTTC. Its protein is CASKGNSGGDNEQFF.

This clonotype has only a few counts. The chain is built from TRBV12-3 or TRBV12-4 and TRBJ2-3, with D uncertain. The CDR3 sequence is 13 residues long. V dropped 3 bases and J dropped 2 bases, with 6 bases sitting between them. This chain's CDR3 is CASSFPVTDTQYF. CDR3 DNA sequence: TGTGCCAGCAGTTTCCCTGTCACAGATACGCAGTATTTT.

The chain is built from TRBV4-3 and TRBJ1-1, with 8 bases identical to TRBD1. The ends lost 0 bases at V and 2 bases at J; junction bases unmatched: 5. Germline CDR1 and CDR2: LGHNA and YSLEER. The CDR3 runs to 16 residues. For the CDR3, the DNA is TGCGCCAGCAGCCAAGAATCCGGGACAGGTAACACTGAAGCTTTCTTT. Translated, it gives CASSQESGTGNTEAFF.

The CDR3 DNA is TGCGCCAGCAGCCAAGTTCTGGGGCTCTCTGGGGCCAACGTCCTGACTTTC. This codes for CASSQVLGLSGANVLTF. The chain uses TRBV4-1 and TRBJ2-6; D is perhaps TRBD1 (5 bases). V dropped 1 base and J dropped 0 bases, with 10 bases sitting between them. Germline values: CDR1 MGHRA, CDR2 YSYEKL. The CDR3 has 17 residues.

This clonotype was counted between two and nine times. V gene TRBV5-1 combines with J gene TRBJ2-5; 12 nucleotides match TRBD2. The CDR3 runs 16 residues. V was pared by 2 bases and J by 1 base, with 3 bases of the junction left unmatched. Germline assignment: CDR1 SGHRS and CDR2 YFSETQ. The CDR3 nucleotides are TGCGCCAGCAGCTTCGGACTAGCGGGACCCCAAGAGACCCAGTACTTC. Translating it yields CASSFGLAGPQETQYF.

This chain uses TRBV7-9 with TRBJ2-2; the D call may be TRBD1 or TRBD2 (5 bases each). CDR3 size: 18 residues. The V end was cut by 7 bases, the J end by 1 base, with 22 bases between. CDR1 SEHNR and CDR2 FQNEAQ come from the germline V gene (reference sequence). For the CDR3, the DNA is TGTGCCAGCACCTTTCCCCGGGACGGCACCGTGAACACCGGGGAGCTGTTTTTT. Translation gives CASTFPRDGTVNTGELFF.

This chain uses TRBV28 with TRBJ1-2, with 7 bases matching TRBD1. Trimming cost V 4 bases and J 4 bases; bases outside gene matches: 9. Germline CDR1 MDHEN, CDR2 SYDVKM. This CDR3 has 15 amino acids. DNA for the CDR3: TGTGCCAGCAGTTCTTCACAGGGGATCTCCTATGGCTACACCTTC. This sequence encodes CASSSSQGISYGYTF.

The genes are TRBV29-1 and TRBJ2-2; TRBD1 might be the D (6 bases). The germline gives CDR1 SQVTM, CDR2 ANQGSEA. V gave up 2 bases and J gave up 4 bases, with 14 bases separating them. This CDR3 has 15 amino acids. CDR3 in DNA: TGCAGCGTTGAATCGGGTCAGGGGTCCACCGGGGAGCTGTTTTTT. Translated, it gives CSVESGQGSTGELFF.

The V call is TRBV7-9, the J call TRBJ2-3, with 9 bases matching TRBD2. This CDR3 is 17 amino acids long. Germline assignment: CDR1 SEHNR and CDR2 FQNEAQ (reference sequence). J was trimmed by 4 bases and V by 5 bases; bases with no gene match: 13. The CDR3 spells CASSLSQGLAYPDTQYF. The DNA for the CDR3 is TGTGCCAGCAGCCTATCTCAGGGACTAGCATATCCAGATACGCAGTATTTT. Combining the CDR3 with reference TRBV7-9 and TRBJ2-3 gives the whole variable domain DTGVSQNPRHKITKRGQNVTFRCDPISEHNRLYWYRQTLGQGPEFLTYFQNEAQLEKSRLLSDRFSAERPKGSFSTLEIQRTEQGDSAMYLCASSLSQGLAYPDTQYFGPGTRLTVL.

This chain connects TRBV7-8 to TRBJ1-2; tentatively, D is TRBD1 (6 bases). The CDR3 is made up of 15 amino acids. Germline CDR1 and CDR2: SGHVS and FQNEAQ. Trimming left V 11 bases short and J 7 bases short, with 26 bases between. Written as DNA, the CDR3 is TGTGCCGGCGAAGACCCAAGGGCAGGGGAGAGTGGCTACACCTTC. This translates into CAGEDPRAGESGYTF.

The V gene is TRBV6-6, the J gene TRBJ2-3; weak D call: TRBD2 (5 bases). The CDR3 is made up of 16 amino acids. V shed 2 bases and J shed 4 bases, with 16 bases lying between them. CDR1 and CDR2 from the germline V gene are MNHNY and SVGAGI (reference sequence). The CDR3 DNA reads TGTGCCAGCAGTTACCGGCTTCAGCTGGAGGCAGATACGCAGTATTTT. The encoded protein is CASSYRLQLEADTQYF.

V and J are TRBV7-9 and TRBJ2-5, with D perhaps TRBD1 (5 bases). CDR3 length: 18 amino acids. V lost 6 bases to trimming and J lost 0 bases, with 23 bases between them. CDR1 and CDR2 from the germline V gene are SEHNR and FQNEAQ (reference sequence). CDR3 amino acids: CASSSLGPDHWYQETQYF. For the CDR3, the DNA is TGTGCCAGCAGTTCCCTGGGGCCCGACCATTGGTACCAAGAGACCCAGTACTTC.

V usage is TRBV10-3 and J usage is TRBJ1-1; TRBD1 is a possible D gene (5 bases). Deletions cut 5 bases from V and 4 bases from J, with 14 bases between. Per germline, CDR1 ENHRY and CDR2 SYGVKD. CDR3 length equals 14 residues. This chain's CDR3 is CAISPTSGGTEAFF. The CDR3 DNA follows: TGTGCCATCAGTCCTACATCGGGGGGCACTGAAGCTTTCTTT.

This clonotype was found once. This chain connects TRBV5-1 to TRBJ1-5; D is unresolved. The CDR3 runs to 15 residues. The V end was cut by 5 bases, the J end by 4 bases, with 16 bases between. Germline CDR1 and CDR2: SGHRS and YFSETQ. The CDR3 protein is CASSLIWGGNQPQHF. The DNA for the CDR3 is TGCGCCAGCAGTTTGATATGGGGTGGAAATCAGCCCCAGCATTTT.

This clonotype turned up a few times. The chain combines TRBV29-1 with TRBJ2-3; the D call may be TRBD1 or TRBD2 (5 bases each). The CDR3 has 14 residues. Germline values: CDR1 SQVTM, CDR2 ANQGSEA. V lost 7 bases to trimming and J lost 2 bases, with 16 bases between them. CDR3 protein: CSGGTGLHTDTQYF. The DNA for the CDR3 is TGCAGCGGGGGGACGGGTCTCCACACAGATACGCAGTATTTT.

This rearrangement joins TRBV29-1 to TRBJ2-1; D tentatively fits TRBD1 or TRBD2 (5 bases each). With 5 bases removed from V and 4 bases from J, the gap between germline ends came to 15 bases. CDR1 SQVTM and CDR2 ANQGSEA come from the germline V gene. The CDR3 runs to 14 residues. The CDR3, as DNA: TGCAGCGTTCTTGGGGCGGGTCAGTACAATGAGCAGTTCTTC. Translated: CSVLGAGQYNEQFF.

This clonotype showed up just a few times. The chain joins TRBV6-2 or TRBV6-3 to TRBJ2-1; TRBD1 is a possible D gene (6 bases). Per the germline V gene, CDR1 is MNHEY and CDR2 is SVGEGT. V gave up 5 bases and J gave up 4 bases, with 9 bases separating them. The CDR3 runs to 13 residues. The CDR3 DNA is TGTGCCAGCAGTCAGGGGATATACAATGAGCAGTTCTTC. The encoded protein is CASSQGIYNEQFF.

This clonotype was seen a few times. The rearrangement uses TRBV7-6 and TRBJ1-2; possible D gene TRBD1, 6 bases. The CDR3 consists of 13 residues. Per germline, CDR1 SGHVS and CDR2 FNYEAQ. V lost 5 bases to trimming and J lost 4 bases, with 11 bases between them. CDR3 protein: CASSPQGLYGYTF. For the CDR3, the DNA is TGTGCCAGCAGCCCCCAGGGGCTCTATGGCTACACCTTC.

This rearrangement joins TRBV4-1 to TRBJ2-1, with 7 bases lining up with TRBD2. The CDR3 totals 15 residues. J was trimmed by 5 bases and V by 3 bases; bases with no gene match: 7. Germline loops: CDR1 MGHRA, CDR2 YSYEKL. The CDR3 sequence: CASSHLSGRNNEQFF. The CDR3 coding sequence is TGCGCCAGCAGCCACCTTAGCGGGCGGAACAATGAGCAGTTCTTC.

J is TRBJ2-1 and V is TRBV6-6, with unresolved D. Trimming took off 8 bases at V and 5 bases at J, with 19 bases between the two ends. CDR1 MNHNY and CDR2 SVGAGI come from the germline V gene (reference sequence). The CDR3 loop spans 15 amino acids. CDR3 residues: CASQNRLDRDNEQFF. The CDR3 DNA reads TGTGCCAGCCAAAACAGACTGGACCGCGACAATGAGCAGTTCTTC.

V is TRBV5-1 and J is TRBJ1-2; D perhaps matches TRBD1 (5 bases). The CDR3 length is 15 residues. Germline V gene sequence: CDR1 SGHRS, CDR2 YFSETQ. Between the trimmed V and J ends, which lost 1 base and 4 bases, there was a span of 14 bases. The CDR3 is CASSLTGAGGYGYTF. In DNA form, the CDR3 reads TGCGCCAGCAGCTTGACCGGGGCCGGCGGCTATGGCTACACCTTC.